Following are 22 T cell receptor beta chains from one sample sequenced in a study of blood T cells in healthy people across ages. A second PCR, run for roughly 7 to 12 cycles, used a sample-barcoded 5' primer plus a J-beta primer mix. MiXCR, run by TCRdb on the 5' RACE reads, gives a single entry per CDR3 protein. The table lists 2 million or so distinct CDR3 sequences, around half of them singletons. The sample was blood. The receptors were gathered from a woman aged 40-49 years in good health.

This clonotype was detected only a few times. The chain is built from TRBV10-3 and TRBJ2-7, with D maybe TRBD1 (5 bases). Germline V gives CDR1 ENHRY, CDR2 SYGVKD. This CDR3 has 16 amino acids. V was cut by 1 base and J by 1 base, with 14 bases left in between. This CDR3 is CAISEYPRQSSYEQYF. DNA for the CDR3: TGTGCCATCAGTGAGTACCCGCGACAGTCATCCTACGAGCAGTACTTC.

This rearrangement joins TRBV6-6 to TRBJ2-5; no firm D call. Trimming stripped 4 bases from V and 11 bases from J, with 17 bases between. Germline V gene sequence: CDR1 MNHNY, CDR2 SVGAGI (reference sequence). The CDR3 contains 13 residues. Here the CDR3 reads CASSLRGNLVQYF. In DNA form, the CDR3 reads TGTGCCAGCAGTTTGCGCGGCAATTTGGTGCAGTACTTC.

A few counts support this clonotype. The V and J genes are TRBV15 and TRBJ2-3; 8 nucleotides align to TRBD1. V shed 0 bases, J shed 2 bases, and the junction held 4 bases outside the gene matches. The CDR3 is 16 residues long. CDR1 LNHNV and CDR2 YYDKDF come from the germline V gene (reference sequence). Written as DNA, the CDR3 is TGTGCCACCAGCAGAGATCTACAGGGGGACACAGATACGCAGTATTTT. As protein: CATSRDLQGDTDTQYF.

For the CDR3, the DNA is TGTGCCAGCAGCTTTTCGACGGGCGAGCAGTACTTC. It translates to CASSFSTGEQYF. The chain has TRBV7-9 and TRBJ2-7; D unresolved. This CDR3 has 12 residues. The V end was cut by 3 bases, the J end by 6 bases, with 9 bases between. The germline CDR1 and CDR2 sequences are SEHNR and FQNEAQ (reference sequence).

To note about this clonotype: One end of the junction does not line up with germline, which may come from a read error. The chain is built from TRBV27 and TRBJ2-1, with TRBD2 as a possible D gene (6 bases). Germline V lookup: CDR1 MNHEY, CDR2 SMNVEV (reference sequence). CDR3 length: 18 residues. CDR3 coding DNA: TGTACCAGCAGCGGGTGGGGGAAGCGGCAGAGCTCCTACAATGAGCAGTTCTTC. Its translation: CTSSGWGKRQSSYNEQFF.

V gene TRBV12-3 or TRBV12-4 combines with J gene TRBJ1-4, with a possible D match to TRBD1 (5 bases). Trimming took 10 bases from V and 6 from J, leaving 15 bases between them. The CDR3 sequence is 13 residues long. DNA for the CDR3: TGTGCCACCAAATCAGGGACTTATGAAAAACTGTTTTTT. This gives the protein CATKSGTYEKLFF.

This clonotype was detected once. This chain links TRBV20-1 with TRBJ1-5; D not resolved. The CDR3 is 14 residues long. V gave up 4 bases and J gave up 1 base, with 11 bases separating them. Germline assignment: CDR1 DFQATT and CDR2 SNEGSKA (reference sequence). This chain's CDR3 is CSATSGASNQPQHF. In nucleotides, the CDR3 is TGCAGTGCTACGTCCGGCGCAAGCAATCAGCCCCAGCATTTT.

The CDR3 DNA sequence: TGTGCCACCAGTGATTTGGGCAGGGGCGAGCAGTACTTC. Protein product: CATSDLGRGEQYF. The chain links TRBV24-1 to TRBJ2-5; D is possibly TRBD1 (6 bases). The DNA end is more similar to TRBJ2-7, so the J call may be wrong. This CDR3 is 13 amino acids long. Germline V gene sequence: CDR1 KGHDR, CDR2 SFDVKD.

In this sample, this clonotype turned up a few times. The chain links TRBV7-2 to TRBJ2-7; D might be TRBD1 (6 bases). The ends were cut back, 5 bases at V and 2 bases at J, with 13 bases in the middle. CDR3 length: 14 residues. Germline V CDR1 and CDR2: SGHTA, FQGNSA. Written as DNA, the CDR3 is TGTGCCAGCAGCCCACGCAGGGACACCTACGAGCAGTACTTC. Translating it yields CASSPRRDTYEQYF.

This chain joins TRBV7-9 and TRBJ2-1, with 9 bases fitting TRBD1. In germline, CDR1 is SEHNR, CDR2 FQNEAQ (reference sequence). The CDR3 is made up of 13 amino acids. With V trimmed by 11 bases and J by 7 bases, 9 bases remained unmatched. The CDR3 DNA follows: TGTGCCCGGTCGGGACAGGGATTGAATGAGCAGTTCTTC. This encodes CARSGQGLNEQFF.

The chain employs TRBV20-1 and TRBJ1-6, with 10 bases identical to TRBD1. CDR3 size: 14 residues. V was pared by 6 bases and J by 9 bases, with 8 bases of the junction left unmatched. Germline V gene data show CDR1 as DFQATT and CDR2 as SNEGSKA (reference sequence). The CDR3 sequence: CSALQTGGGSPLHF. CDR3 nucleotide sequence: TGCAGTGCGCTGCAGACAGGGGGCGGTTCACCCCTCCACTTT.

CDR3 protein: CASSPDRFLQPQHF. CDR3 nucleotide sequence: TGCGCCAGCAGCCCAGACCGTTTCTTGCAGCCCCAGCATTTT. J is TRBJ1-5 and V is TRBV4-3; D is unclear. The CDR3 loop spans 14 amino acids. Germline CDR1 reads LGHNA; CDR2 reads YSLEER. The germline V and J ends were trimmed by 4 bases and 7 bases, with 14 bases remaining between them.

The chain uses TRBV5-1 and TRBJ2-5, with D tentatively TRBD1 (6 bases). This CDR3 is built from 14 residues. The V end lost 0 bases, the J end lost 11 bases, and 17 bases lay between the germline ends. Germline-derived CDR1 and CDR2 are SGHRS and YFSETQ. The chain's CDR3 is CASSLEGVRMEQYF. The CDR3 DNA sequence: TGCGCCAGCAGCTTGGAGGGGGTAAGAATGGAGCAGTACTTC.

This clonotype has just a few counts. This sequence joins TRBV20-1 and TRBJ1-1; D unresolved. Germline V gene lookup returns CDR1 DFQATT and CDR2 SNEGSKA (reference sequence). This CDR3 region has 13 residues. V lost 4 bases and J lost 0, with 9 bases in between. The DNA for the CDR3 is TGCAGTGCTAAGGGTGAGGTGAACACTGAAGCTTTCTTT. Amino acid sequence: CSAKGEVNTEAFF.

The chain carries TRBV4-2 and TRBJ2-7; TRBD2 aligns across 10 bases. V trimming: 0 bases; J trimming: 2 bases; junction bases outside the gene matches: 7. This CDR3 comprises 17 residues. Germline V lookup: CDR1 LGHNA, CDR2 YNFKEQ. The CDR3 nucleotides are TGTGCCAGCAGCCAAGATCTAGCGGGGGTCTCAACCTACGAGCAGTACTTC. It is translated as CASSQDLAGVSTYEQYF.

The V call is TRBV14, the J call TRBJ2-1; D gene unclear. The germline CDR1 and CDR2 sequences are SGHDN and FVKESK. The V end lost 5 bases, the J end lost 4 bases, and 9 bases lay between the germline ends. The CDR3 is made up of 13 amino acids. CDR3 amino acids: CASSALRYNEQFF. The DNA of the CDR3 is TGTGCCAGCAGCGCACTAAGGTACAATGAGCAGTTCTTC.

The chain links TRBV2 to TRBJ1-2; tentative D call: TRBD1 (5 bases). CDR3 length equals 13 residues. Germline V gene sequence: CDR1 SNHLY, CDR2 FYNNEI. V shed 2 bases and J shed 5 bases, with 9 bases lying between them. CDR3 residues: CASSEPGAYGYTF. The CDR3 nucleotides read TGTGCCAGCAGTGAACCCGGGGCTTATGGCTACACCTTC.

There are a few counts of this clonotype. The J gene is TRBJ1-2, the V gene TRBV4-3; D is undetermined. In germline, CDR1 is LGHNA, CDR2 YSLEER. Trimming cost V 0 bases and J 12 bases, with 20 bases left between them. The CDR3 length is 15 residues. The CDR3 is CASSQDVRNLAHDTF. In nucleotides, the CDR3 is TGCGCCAGCAGCCAAGATGTGAGGAACCTTGCCCATGACACCTTC.

CDR3 DNA: TGCGCCAGCAGCTCCCCTAGCGGGGCCCCTGACAATGAGCAGTTCTTC. Amino acid sequence: CASSSPSGAPDNEQFF. The V gene is TRBV5-1, the J gene TRBJ2-1, with TRBD2 identical over 9 bases. CDR1 SGHRS and CDR2 YFSETQ come from the germline V gene. J gave up 5 bases and V 3 bases, and 9 bases lay outside the gene matches. This CDR3 has 16 amino acids.

With respect to this clonotype: The junction shows a germline mismatch at one end, possibly a read error. The chain links TRBV20-1 to TRBJ2-5; D gene uncertain. The CDR3 extends over 12 amino acids. Germline CDR1 is DFQATT and CDR2 is SNEGSKA (reference sequence). CDR3 DNA sequence: TGCAGTGCTAGAGAAGGCAGGAAGACCCAGTCCTTC. Translation: CSAREGRKTQSF.

This clonotype appeared once. The chain employs TRBV6-2 or TRBV6-3 and TRBJ2-7; 8 bases agree with TRBD1. Per germline, CDR1 MNHEY and CDR2 SVGEGT. The CDR3 covers 14 residues. The V and J ends lost 8 bases and 7 bases, in that order; junction bases with no gene match: 13. CDR3 sequence reads: CASYRQGRNNEQYF. DNA of the CDR3: TGTGCCAGCTACCGACAGGGGAGGAACAATGAGCAGTACTTC.

The chain's CDR3 is CSSQPGRASGGQETQYF. The CDR3 DNA follows: TGCAGCTCCCAGCCCGGTAGGGCTAGCGGGGGCCAAGAGACCCAGTACTTC. This chain joins TRBV29-1 and TRBJ2-5, with 10 bases fitting TRBD2. The V gene end was trimmed by 8 bases and the J gene end by 1 base; junction bases not matched to a gene: 16. The length of the CDR3 is 17 residues. Germline loops: CDR1 SQVTM, CDR2 ANQGSEA. The complete variable domain, with remaining parts taken from reference TRBV29-1 and TRBJ2-5, reads SAVISQKPSRDICQRGTSLTIQCQVDSQVTMMFWYRQQPGQSLTLIATANQGSEATYESGFVIDKFPISRPNLTFSTLTVSNMSPEDSSIYLCSSQPGRASGGQETQYFGPGTRLLVL.